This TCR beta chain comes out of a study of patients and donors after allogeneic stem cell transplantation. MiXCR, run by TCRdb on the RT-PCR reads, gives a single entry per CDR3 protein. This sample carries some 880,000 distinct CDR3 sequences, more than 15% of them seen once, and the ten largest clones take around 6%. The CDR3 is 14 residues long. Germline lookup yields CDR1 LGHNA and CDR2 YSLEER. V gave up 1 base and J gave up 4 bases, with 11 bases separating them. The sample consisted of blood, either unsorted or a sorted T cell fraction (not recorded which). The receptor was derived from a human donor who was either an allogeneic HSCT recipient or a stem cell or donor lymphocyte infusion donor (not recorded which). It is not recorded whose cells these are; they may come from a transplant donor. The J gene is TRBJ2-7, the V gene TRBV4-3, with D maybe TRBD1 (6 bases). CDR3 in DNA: TGCGCCAGCAGCCAAGGGCGACAGGCGTACGAGCAGTACTTC. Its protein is CASSQGRQAYEQYF.